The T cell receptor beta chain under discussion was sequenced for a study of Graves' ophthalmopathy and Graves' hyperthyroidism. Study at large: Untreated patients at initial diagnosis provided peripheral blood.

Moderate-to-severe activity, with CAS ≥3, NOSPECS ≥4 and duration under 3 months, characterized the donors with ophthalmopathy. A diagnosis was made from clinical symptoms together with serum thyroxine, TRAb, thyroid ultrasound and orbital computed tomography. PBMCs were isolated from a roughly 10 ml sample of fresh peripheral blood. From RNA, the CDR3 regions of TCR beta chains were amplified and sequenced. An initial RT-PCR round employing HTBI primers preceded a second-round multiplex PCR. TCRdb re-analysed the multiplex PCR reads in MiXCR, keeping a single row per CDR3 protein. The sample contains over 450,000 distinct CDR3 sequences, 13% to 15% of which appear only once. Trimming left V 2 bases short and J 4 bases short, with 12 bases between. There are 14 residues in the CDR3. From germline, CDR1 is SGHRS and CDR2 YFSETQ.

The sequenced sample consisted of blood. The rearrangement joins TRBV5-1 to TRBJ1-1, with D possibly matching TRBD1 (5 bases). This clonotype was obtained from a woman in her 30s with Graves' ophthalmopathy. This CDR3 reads CASSFQGVGTEAFF. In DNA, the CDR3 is TGCGCCAGCAGCTTCCAGGGAGTAGGCACTGAAGCTTTCTTT.